Presented here are 16 T cell receptor beta chains from one specimen sequenced in a study of T cells after posttransplantation cyclophosphamide. Sequenced by immunoSEQ multiplex PCR; TCRdb stores in-frame clones only, minus some. The sample lists 66,000 or so clones; around 93% were seen once. The specimen sequenced was PBMCs. The origin of the receptors is a woman aged 25 to 39 in good health and a related stem cell transplant donor.

V is TRBV25-1 and J is TRBJ1-2; unclear D gene. From germline, CDR1 is MGHDK and CDR2 SYGVNS. This CDR3 contains 14 residues. Trimming shortened V by 0 bases and J by 7 bases, and 12 bases separated the two germline ends. This chain's CDR3 is CASSEYSRPGGYTF. The CDR3 DNA is TGTGCCAGCAGTGAATACTCTCGACCCGGTGGCTACACCTTC.

In its sample, this clone was seen once. The chain uses TRBV9 and TRBJ2-3; TRBD2 matches at 10 bases. J was trimmed by 0 bases and V by 3 bases; bases with no gene match: 4. Germline V gene sequence: CDR1 SGDLS, CDR2 YYNGEE. The CDR3 extends over 16 amino acids. For the CDR3, the DNA is TGTGCCAGCAGCGAGCGGGGGGGCCAGAGCACAGATACGCAGTATTTT. This sequence encodes CASSERGGQSTDTQYF.

This chain joins TRBV19 and TRBJ2-5; a possible D gene is TRBD2 (5 bases). From germline, CDR1 is LNHDA and CDR2 SQIVND (reference sequence). This CDR3 has 13 amino acids. Between the trimmed V and J ends, which lost 0 bases and 8 bases, there was a span of 10 bases. The CDR3 region is CASSIDLEGTQYF. CDR3 DNA: TGTGCCAGTAGTATAGATCTAGAGGGTACCCAGTACTTC.

J is TRBJ2-1 and V is TRBV5-1, with a weak D call TRBD2 (6 bases). Looked up from germline, CDR1 is SGHRS and CDR2 is YFSETQ. The CDR3 consists of 16 residues. Trimming shortened V by 4 bases and J by 9 bases, and 23 bases separated the two germline ends. CDR3 amino acids: CASSPDETRRIGEQFF. The CDR3 DNA reads TGCGCCAGCAGCCCGGATGAGACTAGGCGGATTGGTGAGCAGTTCTTC.

The chain couples TRBV28 to TRBJ2-1; D may be TRBD1 (5 bases). The germline V gene encodes CDR1 MDHEN and CDR2 SYDVKM. The CDR3 is made up of 12 amino acids. V lost 4 bases and J lost 7, with 8 bases in between. The CDR3 coding sequence is TGTGCCAGCAGTTCAGACAGTAATGAGCAGTTCTTC. Protein: CASSSDSNEQFF.

The chain uses TRBV5-8 and TRBJ1-5, with D unresolved. Trimming stripped 2 bases from V and 2 bases from J, with 11 bases between. The germline gives CDR1 SGHTS, CDR2 YDEGEE. The CDR3 runs to 15 residues. CDR3: CASSFSGAGNQPQHF. The DNA for the CDR3 is TGTGCCAGCAGCTTTTCGGGAGCGGGCAATCAGCCCCAGCATTTT.

The V and J genes are TRBV5-4 and TRBJ1-2; a possible D gene is TRBD1 (5 bases). CDR3 length: 15 amino acids. V was trimmed by 2 bases and J by 0 bases, leaving 11 bases between them. Germline V gives CDR1 SGHNT, CDR2 YYREEE (reference sequence). CDR3 coding DNA: TGTGCCAGCAGCTTCCTGACAGAACCTAACTATGGCTACACCTTC. Translation gives CASSFLTEPNYGYTF.

This clone was seen once. CDR3 protein: CASSESMEVGGYTF. The CDR3 region has the DNA TGCGCCAGCAGTGAAAGTATGGAGGTGGGTGGCTACACCTTC. The rearrangement joins TRBV10-1 to TRBJ1-2, with D unclear. The CDR3 is made up of 14 amino acids. Germline CDR1 and CDR2: WNHNN and SYGVQD (reference sequence). The ends were cut back, 3 bases at V and 7 bases at J, with 15 bases in the middle.

This rearrangement joins TRBV11-2 to TRBJ2-5; 7 bases fit TRBD1. V was pared by 5 bases and J by 0 bases, with 6 bases of the junction left unmatched. The CDR3 length is 15 residues. Germline V gene data show CDR1 as SGHAT and CDR2 as FQNNGV. CDR3: CASSLARGNQETQYF. The CDR3 DNA sequence: TGTGCCAGCAGCCTAGCCAGGGGGAACCAAGAGACCCAGTACTTC.

The V call is TRBV19, the J call TRBJ2-4; tentatively, D is TRBD2 (5 bases). Germline CDR1 reads LNHDA; CDR2 reads SQIVND (reference sequence). The CDR3 is 12 residues long. V was shortened by 5 bases and J by 6 bases, with 8 bases between the two germline ends. Here the CDR3 reads CASSPGVNIQYF. Here the CDR3 DNA reads TGTGCCAGTAGTCCCGGGGTAAACATTCAGTACTTC. Full variable domain (rest looked up from reference TRBV19 and TRBJ2-4): DGGITQSPKYLFRKEGQNVTLSCEQNLNHDAMYWYRQDPGQGLRLIYYSQIVNDFQKGDIAEGYSVSREKKESFPLTVTSAQKNPTAFYLCASSPGVNIQYFGAGTRLSVL.

This clone was seen repeatedly, ten times or more. CDR3 in DNA: TGCGCCAGCAGCCACTCGGCGACAGGGGAGTCCTACGAGCAGTACTTC. Translated, it gives CASSHSATGESYEQYF. This rearrangement joins TRBV4-3 to TRBJ2-7; 8 bases align to TRBD1. The ends lost 3 bases at V and 1 base at J; junction bases unmatched: 8. This CDR3 region has 16 residues. Germline CDR1 and CDR2: LGHNA and YSLEER.

J is TRBJ2-7 and V is TRBV2; 10 positions match TRBD1. V was pared by 6 bases and J by 3 bases, with 8 bases of the junction left unmatched. The CDR3 has 15 residues. CDR1 SNHLY and CDR2 FYNNEI come from the germline V gene. CDR3: CASSRQGASGYEQYF. CDR3 bases: TGTGCCAGCAGCCGACAGGGGGCGTCCGGCTACGAGCAGTACTTC. Supplemented by reference TRBV2 and TRBJ2-7, the full variable domain reads EPEVTQTPSHQVTQMGQEVILRCVPISNHLYFYWYRQILGQKVEFLVSFYNNEISEKSEIFDDQFSVERPDGSNFTLKIRSTKLEDSAMYFCASSRQGASGYEQYFGPGTRLTVT.

This chain links TRBV11-2 with TRBJ2-3, with D uncertain. The germline CDR1 and CDR2 sequences are SGHAT and FQNNGV. V was clipped by 3 bases and J by 0 bases, with 4 bases between them. The CDR3 length is 13 residues. As DNA, the CDR3 is TGTGCCAGCAGCTTGGACAGCACAGATACGCAGTATTTT. This sequence encodes CASSLDSTDTQYF. The variable domain in full, completed from reference TRBV11-2 and TRBJ2-3, reads EAGVAQSPRYKIIEKRQSVAFWCNPISGHATLYWYQQILGQGPKLLIQFQNNGVVDDSQLPKDRFSAERLKGVDSTLKIQPAKLEDSAVYLCASSLDSTDTQYFGPGTRLTVL.

The CDR3 loop is CAISGDRLGYEQYF. The CDR3 coding sequence is TGTGCCATCAGTGGGGACAGGCTGGGGTACGAGCAGTACTTC. This chain joins TRBV10-3 and TRBJ2-7; the match to TRBD1 covers 8 bases. CDR1 and CDR2 from the germline V gene are ENHRY and SYGVKD. This CDR3 region has 14 residues. V lost 4 bases to trimming and J lost 4 bases; unmatched junction nucleotides: 6.

This clone was seen a few times. V is TRBV4-1 and J is TRBJ1-2; D unresolved. The CDR3 covers 12 residues. Trimming removed 3 bases from V and 4 bases from J, with 6 bases in between. CDR1 is MGHRA and CDR2 is YSYEKL in the germline V gene. The CDR3 sequence: CASSQGTYGYTF. The CDR3 DNA reads TGCGCCAGCAGCCAGGGAACCTATGGCTACACCTTC.

The chain employs TRBV7-2 and TRBJ2-2; D might be TRBD1 (6 bases). Germline CDR1 SGHTA, CDR2 FQGNSA. The CDR3 loop spans 15 amino acids. The ends were cut back, 5 bases at V and 1 base at J, with 11 bases in the middle. In nucleotides, the CDR3 is TGTGCCAGCAGCCCGAGAGGGGGGAACACCGGGGAGCTGTTTTTT. Protein sequence: CASSPRGGNTGELFF.